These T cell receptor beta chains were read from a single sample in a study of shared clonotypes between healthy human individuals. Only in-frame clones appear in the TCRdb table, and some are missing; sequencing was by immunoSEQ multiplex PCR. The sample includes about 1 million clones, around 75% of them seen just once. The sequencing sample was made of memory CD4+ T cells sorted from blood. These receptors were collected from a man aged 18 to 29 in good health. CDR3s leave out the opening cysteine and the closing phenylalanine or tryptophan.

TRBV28	ASSFQGADTQY
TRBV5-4	ASSWNRGHTGELF
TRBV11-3	ASSLGDFNEQF
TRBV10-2	ASSPGTPTREQY
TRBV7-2	ASSLSIGTGGYT
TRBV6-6	ASSPQDRGQETQY
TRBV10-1	ASSGGQETQY
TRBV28	ASSLGRTSGRYEQY
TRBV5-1	ASREGASGTTDTQY
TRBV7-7	ASSSGLPAQETQY
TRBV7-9	ASSSEYEQY
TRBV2	ASSVPTGMGEQY
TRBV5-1	ASSVRGNQPQH
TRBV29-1	SVEGGPGDGYT
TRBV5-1	ASSLEGSTDTQY
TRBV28	ASSFQPPGSSYNSPLH
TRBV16	ASSQYGSGTEQY
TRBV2	ASSDVRVTEAF
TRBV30	AWSGSTGSGNTIY
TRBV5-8	ASSLATGDLYGYT
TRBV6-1	ASSERGWTNEKLF
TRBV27	ASRSHQQGVQGTQY
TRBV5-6	ASSDMFADTQY
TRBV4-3	ASSQGLAGPGYGYT
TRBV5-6	ASSFRQTERGQPQH
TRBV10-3	AISWVGDTQY
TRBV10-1	ASSGTSTDTQY
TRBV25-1	ASTPPRGLVTEAF
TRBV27	ASSETPGGTQY
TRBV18	ASSNGRQGSYEQY
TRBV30	ACQLPGSPLH
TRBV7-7	ASSLQGTGELF